This TCR beta chain originates from a study of CD8 T cells in ankylosing spondylitis. Findings and limits, study-wide: The study looked at matched synovial fluid samples from ankylosing spondylitis patients. Disease-linked clones were reported to be significantly enriched there. Disease-linked clones bore a CD8+ phenotype, appearing relatively rarely in peripheral blood. In reactive arthritis synovial fluid and blood, some motif variants had been reported before. Several highly homologous variants made up a TCR beta motif, and this motif appeared characteristic of ankylosing spondylitis blood.

In regard to this clonotype: Its antigen remains unidentified.

TCRdb used MiXCR to reprocess the 5' RACE reads, holding one entry per CDR3 protein. The sample comprises approximately 200,000 distinct CDR3 sequences, about 13% of which are singletons, and about 15% rests with the top ten. The sequenced sample was blood, either unsorted or a sorted T cell fraction (not recorded which). The receptor was isolated from a male donor with ankylosing spondylitis or in good health (not recorded which).

The chain's CDR3 is CAIGHGLSSSNTGELFF. CDR3 nucleotides: TGTGCCATCGGCCACGGGCTCTCCTCCTCGAACACCGGGGAGCTGTTTTTT. The gene calls are TRBV4-2 and TRBJ2-2; D not resolved. CDR3 size: 17 residues. Trimming took off 10 bases at V and 0 bases at J, with 21 bases between the two ends. Germline V gene data show CDR1 as LGHNA and CDR2 as YNFKEQ.